The clone carrying this TCR beta chain appeared many times. The sample originates from a study of T cells in Graves' hyperthyroidism and ophthalmopathy. Trimming took 6 bases from V and 4 from J; bases not matched to a gene: 18. The CDR3 length is 20 residues. Amplified TCR beta CDR3 regions derived from RNA transcripts. The TCR CDR3 first-round RT-PCR relied on the HTBI primer set. Each CDR3 protein gets one entry after TCRdb re-called the multiplex PCR reads with MiXCR. This sample has 340,000 or so distinct CDR3 sequences; roughly 18% occur once, and the top ten carry 45% to 55%. This TCR was recovered from a woman aged 45-65 years with Graves' hyperthyroidism. The rearrangement links TRBV12-3 or TRBV12-4 to TRBJ2-7; 16 nucleotides match TRBD2. The specimen was blood. CDR3 protein: CASSRRTPGTSGRAFYEQYF. CDR3 sequence (DNA): TGTGCCAGCAGCCGGAGGACCCCCGGGACTAGCGGGAGGGCCTTTTACGAGCAGTACTTC.